This T cell receptor (beta chain) was observed in a study of blood T cell repertoires in COVID-19. Study context: T cells, B-cell-depleted T cells, or PBMCs provided the cDNA or gDNA that served as material.

Original methodology: Researchers report that nucleated cell counts were estimated from reference gene primer amplification. The protocol was immunoSEQ multiplex PCR, while the TCRdb copy is restricted to in-frame clones and leaves out a portion. The DNA was the basis for D and trimming; V, J and clone size are from that table. The profile shows a few hundred thousand clones, roughly nine tenths of them singletons. Germline V gives CDR1 SGHNT, CDR2 YENEEA. V lost 0 bases and J lost 6; bases outside the gene matches: 3. There are 14 residues in the CDR3. Sequenced sample: PBMCs or T cells enriched from blood (not recorded which). The source of this sequence is a woman aged 18-35 years who had recovered from COVID-19. The chain uses TRBV11-3 and TRBJ2-3; 7 nucleotides match TRBD2. The CDR3, as DNA: TGTGCCAGCAGCTTAGAGGCCGGGGGGGATACGCAGTATTTT. Encoded protein: CASSLEAGGDTQYF.